This is a list of T cell receptor beta chains from one sample in a study of blood T cell repertoires in COVID-19. Profiling relied on immunoSEQ multiplex PCR, and the TCRdb table lists in-frame clones only, not all of them. This sample has roughly 69,000 clones, with more than 60% found just once. The sequenced sample was peripheral blood. The receptors come from a human donor in a cohort sampled during active COVID-19. Each CDR3 is given with its conserved first and last residue. D genes are given only for firm matches. Clone size is shown for a subset of rows, as once, few, many or a class of expanded clone.

clone size: few; V gene: TRBV5-1; J gene: TRBJ1-1; D gene: TRBD1; CDR3 protein: CASGRGQGNTEAFF; CDR3 DNA: TGCGCCAGCGGCAGGGGACAGGGGAACACTGAAGCTTTCTTT
clone size: -; V gene: TRBV6-5; J gene: TRBJ2-3; D gene: TRBD1; CDR3 protein: CASSRDRPTDTQYF; CDR3 DNA: TGTGCCAGCAGTCGGGACAGGCCTACAGATACGCAGTATTTT
clone size: -; V gene: TRBV28; J gene: TRBJ2-7; D gene: TRBD1; CDR3 protein: CASRTGNGYEQYF; CDR3 DNA: TGTGCCAGCAGGACAGGGAATGGCTACGAGCAGTACTTC
clone size: -; V gene: TRBV7-8; J gene: TRBJ1-5; D gene: TRBD1; CDR3 protein: CATAKGTEGFQPQHF; CDR3 DNA: TGTGCCACCGCGAAAGGGACAGAAGGGTTTCAGCCCCAGCATTTT
clone size: -; V gene: TRBV7-7; J gene: TRBJ1-5; D gene: -; CDR3 protein: CASSLAVREEQPQHF; CDR3 DNA: TGTGCCAGCAGCTTAGCGGTCCGGGAGGAGCAGCCCCAGCATTTT
clone size: -; V gene: TRBV28; J gene: TRBJ2-1; D gene: TRBD1; CDR3 protein: CATKGQNSYNEQFF; CDR3 DNA: TGTGCCACCAAGGGACAGAACTCCTACAATGAGCAGTTCTTC
clone size: once; V gene: TRBV11-3; J gene: TRBJ2-5; D gene: -; CDR3 protein: CASSRTDQETQYF; CDR3 DNA: TGTGCCAGCAGCCGGACAGACCAAGAGACCCAGTACTTC
clone size: -; V gene: TRBV4-2; J gene: TRBJ2-2; D gene: -; CDR3 protein: CASSQERTGSGELFF; CDR3 DNA: TGTGCCAGCAGCCAAGAGCGGACGGGGTCCGGGGAGCTGTTTTTT
clone size: -; V gene: TRBV4-1; J gene: TRBJ2-7; D gene: TRBD2; CDR3 protein: CASSQAPGLGSYEQYF; CDR3 DNA: TGCGCCAGCAGCCAAGCCCCGGGACTAGGATCCTACGAGCAGTACTTC
clone size: -; V gene: TRBV7-9; J gene: TRBJ1-2; D gene: -; CDR3 protein: CASSLGERNYGYTF; CDR3 DNA: TGTGCCAGCAGCTTAGGGGAGCGGAACTATGGCTACACCTTC
clone size: -; V gene: TRBV14; J gene: TRBJ2-7; D gene: -; CDR3 protein: CASSQDLGAEQYF; CDR3 DNA: TGTGCCAGCAGCCAAGATTTAGGGGCCGAGCAGTACTTC
clone size: -; V gene: TRBV2; J gene: TRBJ1-2; D gene: TRBD1; CDR3 protein: CASRGGGSTYGYTF; CDR3 DNA: TGTGCCAGCAGAGGAGGGGGCAGCACCTATGGCTACACCTTC
clone size: few; V gene: TRBV9; J gene: TRBJ1-1; D gene: -; CDR3 protein: CASSVDSRAEAFF; CDR3 DNA: TGTGCCAGCAGCGTAGATTCGCGCGCTGAAGCTTTCTTT
clone size: few; V gene: TRBV15; J gene: TRBJ2-6; D gene: TRBD1; CDR3 protein: CATSRERDRGSGANVLTF; CDR3 DNA: TGTGCCACCAGCAGAGAGCGGGACAGGGGATCTGGGGCCAACGTCCTGACTTTC
clone size: -; V gene: TRBV6-5; J gene: TRBJ1-2; D gene: -; CDR3 protein: CATEYPGSYGYTF; CDR3 DNA: TGTGCCACCGAATATCCCGGGAGCTATGGCTACACCTTC
clone size: -; V gene: TRBV6-2/TRBV6-3; J gene: TRBJ1-5; D gene: -; CDR3 protein: CASSLHESNQPQHF; CDR3 DNA: TGTGCCAGCAGCCTTCACGAGAGCAATCAGCCCCAGCATTTT
clone size: -; V gene: TRBV5-8; J gene: TRBJ2-5; D gene: TRBD2; CDR3 protein: CASSYGLAGGETQYF; CDR3 DNA: TGTGCCAGCAGTTACGGACTAGCGGGGGGAGAGACCCAGTACTTC
clone size: -; V gene: TRBV2; J gene: TRBJ2-2; D gene: TRBD2; CDR3 protein: CASSAGGLATGELFF; CDR3 DNA: TGTGCCAGCAGTGCCGGGGGACTAGCGACCGGGGAGCTGTTTTTT
clone size: -; V gene: TRBV6-5; J gene: TRBJ1-2; D gene: -; CDR3 protein: CASRRQRGGNYGYTF; CDR3 DNA: TGTGCCAGCAGACGACAAAGGGGAGGTAACTATGGCTACACCTTC
clone size: -; V gene: TRBV21-1; J gene: TRBJ2-7; D gene: -; CDR3 protein: CASSTYPGTYEQYF; CDR3 DNA: TGTGCCAGCAGCACCTATCCGGGAACCTACGAGCAGTACTTC
clone size: -; V gene: TRBV5-6; J gene: TRBJ2-2; D gene: -; CDR3 protein: CASSSLGVPGELFF; CDR3 DNA: TGTGCCAGCAGCTCTTTAGGGGTGCCCGGGGAGCTGTTTTTT
clone size: -; V gene: TRBV28; J gene: TRBJ2-3; D gene: -; CDR3 protein: CASSLRSTDTQYF; CDR3 DNA: TGTGCCAGCAGTTTACGGAGCACAGATACGCAGTATTTT
clone size: -; V gene: TRBV5-3; J gene: TRBJ1-4; D gene: -; CDR3 protein: CARSLVARENEKLFF; CDR3 DNA: TGTGCCAGAAGCTTGGTGGCACGGGAAAATGAAAAACTGTTTTTT
clone size: -; V gene: TRBV4-1; J gene: TRBJ2-3; D gene: TRBD2; CDR3 protein: CASSQDGASGGGTQYF; CDR3 DNA: TGCGCCAGCAGCCAAGATGGGGCTAGCGGGGGTGGAACGCAGTATTTT
clone size: few; V gene: TRBV27; J gene: TRBJ2-7; D gene: -; CDR3 protein: CASIPPDRPYEQYF; CDR3 DNA: TGTGCCAGCATTCCACCCGACAGACCCTACGAGCAGTACTTC
clone size: -; V gene: TRBV7-8; J gene: TRBJ2-5; D gene: TRBD2; CDR3 protein: CASNPLAGEETQYF; CDR3 DNA: TGTGCCAGTAACCCCCTAGCGGGGGAAGAGACCCAGTACTTC
clone size: -; V gene: TRBV2; J gene: TRBJ2-5; D gene: TRBD1; CDR3 protein: CASRRQGAQETQYF; CDR3 DNA: TGTGCCAGCAGACGACAGGGGGCGCAAGAGACCCAGTACTTC
clone size: once; V gene: TRBV5-1; J gene: TRBJ2-3; D gene: TRBD1; CDR3 protein: CASSPAGTEGSGTQYF; CDR3 DNA: TGCGCCAGCAGCCCGGCCGGGACAGAGGGCTCGGGTACGCAGTATTTT
clone size: once; V gene: TRBV7-2; J gene: TRBJ1-4; D gene: TRBD1; CDR3 protein: CASSTSGTGGGKLFF; CDR3 DNA: TGTGCCAGCAGTACTTCCGGGACAGGGGGGGGAAAACTGTTTTTT
clone size: once; V gene: TRBV19; J gene: TRBJ2-5; D gene: -; CDR3 protein: CASSSGVRGQETQYF; CDR3 DNA: TGTGCCAGTAGTTCGGGAGTCCGGGGTCAAGAGACCCAGTACTTC
clone size: -; V gene: TRBV3-1/TRBV3-2; J gene: TRBJ1-2; D gene: -; CDR3 protein: CASSPGNTYGYTF; CDR3 DNA: TGTGCCAGCAGCCCCGGGAACACCTATGGCTACACCTTC
clone size: -; V gene: TRBV18; J gene: TRBJ2-3; D gene: TRBD2; CDR3 protein: CASSPRGGADTQYF; CDR3 DNA: TGTGCCAGCTCACCACGCGGGGGTGCAGATACGCAGTATTTT
clone size: -; V gene: TRBV12-2; J gene: TRBJ1-2; D gene: -; CDR3 protein: CASRLVGAGVQGYTF; CDR3 DNA: TGTGCAAGTCGCTTAGTGGGCGCGGGGGTGCAAGGCTACACCTTC
clone size: -; V gene: TRBV5-1; J gene: TRBJ2-3; D gene: TRBD1; CDR3 protein: CASSFGTAFLTDTQYF; CDR3 DNA: TGCGCCAGCAGCTTTGGGACAGCCTTTCTCACAGATACGCAGTATTTT
clone size: -; V gene: TRBV28; J gene: TRBJ1-5; D gene: -; CDR3 protein: CASSPNRRPQHF; CDR3 DNA: TGTGCCAGCAGCCCCAACAGGCGGCCCCAGCATTTT
clone size: -; V gene: TRBV5-8; J gene: TRBJ1-6; D gene: TRBD1; CDR3 protein: CASSRDRGSPLHF; CDR3 DNA: TGTGCCAGCAGCCGGGACAGGGGTTCACCCCTCCACTTT
clone size: -; V gene: TRBV18; J gene: TRBJ2-3; D gene: -; CDR3 protein: CASSPASRLLNF; CDR3 DNA: TGTGCCAGCTCACCGGCTAGCCGGTTGTTGAATTTT
clone size: -; V gene: TRBV3-1/TRBV3-2; J gene: TRBJ2-7; D gene: -; CDR3 protein: CASSRGARSYEQYF; CDR3 DNA: TGTGCCAGCAGCCGCGGGGCGAGATCCTACGAGCAGTACTTC
clone size: few; V gene: TRBV3-1/TRBV3-2; J gene: TRBJ1-2; D gene: -; CDR3 protein: CASRKAGDTSNYGYTF; CDR3 DNA: TGTGCCAGCAGGAAGGCAGGGGACACTTCCAACTATGGCTACACCTTC
clone size: -; V gene: TRBV2; J gene: TRBJ2-7; D gene: TRBD1; CDR3 protein: CASREGTVEQYF; CDR3 DNA: TGTGCCAGCAGGGAAGGGACAGTCGAGCAGTACTTC
clone size: -; V gene: TRBV7-9; J gene: TRBJ2-3; D gene: TRBD2; CDR3 protein: CASSSGLAQSTDTQYF; CDR3 DNA: TGTGCCAGCAGCTCGGGACTAGCTCAAAGCACAGATACGCAGTATTTT
clone size: -; V gene: TRBV7-2; J gene: TRBJ2-5; D gene: -; CDR3 protein: CASSLEEGRRTQYF; CDR3 DNA: TGTGCCAGCAGCTTAGAAGAGGGCCGGAGGACCCAGTACTTC
clone size: -; V gene: TRBV3-1/TRBV3-2; J gene: TRBJ1-4; D gene: -; CDR3 protein: CASSQSDSRGGEKLFF; CDR3 DNA: TGTGCCAGCAGCCAATCGGATTCTCGGGGGGGTGAAAAACTGTTTTTT
clone size: -; V gene: TRBV11-2; J gene: TRBJ2-3; D gene: TRBD2; CDR3 protein: CASSKLRAQAGGPQDTQYF; CDR3 DNA: TGTGCCAGCAGCAAGCTTAGAGCCCAAGCGGGGGGGCCCCAAGATACGCAGTATTTT
clone size: -; V gene: TRBV6-6; J gene: TRBJ1-1; D gene: -; CDR3 protein: CATQQGRNTEAFF; CDR3 DNA: TGTGCCACTCAACAGGGCCGGAACACTGAAGCTTTCTTT
clone size: -; V gene: TRBV5-1; J gene: TRBJ1-6; D gene: TRBD1; CDR3 protein: CASSLTGTGNSPLHF; CDR3 DNA: TGCGCCAGCAGCTTGACCGGGACAGGGAATTCACCCCTCCACTTT
clone size: few; V gene: TRBV19; J gene: TRBJ1-2; D gene: TRBD1; CDR3 protein: CASRQGDYGYTF; CDR3 DNA: TGTGCCAGTAGGCAGGGGGATTATGGCTACACCTTC